Below are 15 T cell receptor beta chains sequenced from a single sample in a study of blood T cell repertoires in COVID-19. Sequenced by immunoSEQ multiplex PCR; TCRdb stores in-frame clones only, minus some. The sample lists about 110,000 clones, around 81% seen once, with 4% to 4.5% in the top ten. The sequenced material came from peripheral blood. The receptors here all came from a woman aged 65 to 85 with acute or convalescent COVID-19.

The chain combines TRBV6-5 with TRBJ1-1; D gene unclear. V lost 5 bases and J 4 bases, leaving 11 bases between the germline ends. This CDR3 is built from 13 residues. In germline, CDR1 is MNHEY, CDR2 SVGAGI. The CDR3 DNA is TGTGCCAGCAGTCCCCCCGCGGGCACTGAAGCTTTCTTT. Protein sequence: CASSPPAGTEAFF.

This sequence joins TRBV4-3 and TRBJ2-1; 8 bases fit TRBD1. Germline V gives CDR1 LGHNA, CDR2 YSLEER. The CDR3 runs to 12 residues. With V trimmed by 4 bases and J by 9 bases, 2 bases remained unmatched. CDR3 sequence (DNA): TGCGCCAGCAGCCCTACAGGGGGTGAGCAGTTCTTC. Its protein product is CASSPTGGEQFF.

The genes are TRBV11-2 and TRBJ1-1; weak D call: TRBD1 (6 bases). Germline values: CDR1 SGHAT, CDR2 FQNNGV. The CDR3 contains 16 residues. V lost 3 bases and J 0 bases, leaving 14 bases between the germline ends. This CDR3 reads CASSFGFDRMNTEAFF. The CDR3, as DNA: TGTGCCAGCAGCTTTGGTTTCGACAGGATGAACACTGAAGCTTTCTTT.

CDR3: CASSPVGRGTDTQYF. For the CDR3, the DNA is TGTGCCAGCAGCCCGGTTGGGAGGGGCACAGATACGCAGTATTTT. V usage is TRBV4-2 and J usage is TRBJ2-3, with 7 bases aligning to TRBD2. The CDR3 totals 15 residues. Unmatched junction bases numbered 5, after V lost 4 bases and J lost 1 base. Germline CDR1 and CDR2: LGHNA and YNFKEQ.

CDR3 sequence: CASSYLRGYGEAFF. CDR3 bases: TGTGCCAGCAGTTACCTCCGAGGCTACGGAGAAGCTTTCTTT. The V call is TRBV6-2 or TRBV6-3, the J call TRBJ1-1; D gene unclear. CDR1 is MNHEY and CDR2 is SVGEGT in the germline V gene. Deletions cut 2 bases from V and 8 bases from J, with 15 bases between. CDR3 length: 14 residues.

The gene calls are TRBV7-8 and TRBJ1-3; D uncertain. The length of the CDR3 is 15 residues. V lost 1 base to trimming and J lost 0 bases, with 7 bases between them. Germline V CDR1 and CDR2: SGHVS, FQNEAQ. CDR3 in amino acids: CASSLDNFSGNTIYF. CDR3 coding DNA: TGTGCCAGCAGCTTAGATAACTTCTCTGGAAACACCATATATTTT.

Worth noting for this clone: A junction end diverges from the germline sequence, so it may reflect a read error. The chain joins TRBV7-7 to TRBJ2-1; a weak D match, TRBD2 (5 bases). The CDR3 is made up of 13 amino acids. The germline V gene encodes CDR1 SSHAT and CDR2 FNYEAQ (reference sequence). The CDR3 spells CASSLGSGDEQFF. As DNA, the CDR3 is TGTGCTAGCAGCTTAGGGTCCGGGGATGAGCAGTTCTTC.

V and J are TRBV4-2 and TRBJ1-2, with D perhaps matching TRBD1 (6 bases). Trimming removed 3 bases at V and 3 bases at J, with 8 bases between. Germline-derived CDR1 and CDR2 are LGHNA and YNFKEQ. The CDR3 runs 13 residues. The CDR3 is CASSQGAHYGYTF. In nucleotides, the CDR3 is TGTGCCAGCAGCCAGGGGGCACACTATGGCTACACCTTC.

This clone has a handful of counts. This chain uses TRBV2 with TRBJ1-1; 9 bases are shared with TRBD1. CDR1 is SNHLY and CDR2 is FYNNEI in the germline V gene. The CDR3 is 14 residues long. With 3 bases clipped from V and 5 bases from J, the junction kept 4 bases outside the gene matches. CDR3 sequence (DNA): TGTGCCAGCAGTGATACAGGGGGCTTGACTGAAGCTTTCTTT. Translation: CASSDTGGLTEAFF.

The chain recombines TRBV6-5 with TRBJ2-3; 7 positions match TRBD1. The trim removed 8 bases at V and 2 bases at J, leaving 10 bases unmatched. Germline loops: CDR1 MNHEY, CDR2 SVGAGI. The CDR3 consists of 15 residues. The CDR3 DNA follows: TGTGCCAGCGCGCCTCGACAGGGAACCACAGATACGCAGTATTTT. Amino acids: CASAPRQGTTDTQYF.

V is TRBV28 and J is TRBJ2-7, with D possibly matching TRBD1 (6 bases). Germline-derived CDR1 and CDR2 are MDHEN and SYDVKM. This CDR3 has 13 amino acids. The V and J ends lost 5 bases and 6 bases respectively, with 14 bases between them. Written as DNA, the CDR3 is TGTGCCAGCAGTGGGGGCGGCCTCGTCGAGCAGTACTTC. This gives the protein CASSGGGLVEQYF.

The DNA of the CDR3 is TGCGCCAGCAGCTCGGACATCGATGGCTACACCTTC. Amino acids: CASSSDIDGYTF. This sequence joins TRBV5-1 and TRBJ1-2, with D tentatively TRBD1 (5 bases). The V gene lost 3 bases and the J gene lost 6 bases, with 9 bases spanning the gap. The CDR3 runs 12 residues. Germline V gives CDR1 SGHRS, CDR2 YFSETQ.

In its sample, this clone was seen once. The chain recombines TRBV9 with TRBJ2-3; D may be TRBD1 (5 bases). CDR1 is SGDLS, CDR2 YYNGEE, per germline. Trimming shortened V by 0 bases and J by 0 bases, and 11 bases separated the two germline ends. The CDR3 sequence is 16 residues long. The CDR3 reads CASSVDPGISTDTQYF. Written as DNA, the CDR3 is TGTGCCAGCAGCGTAGACCCAGGGATCAGCACAGATACGCAGTATTTT. The whole variable domain, remainder taken from reference TRBV9 and TRBJ2-3, is DSGVTQTPKHLITATGQRVTLRCSPRSGDLSVYWYQQSLDQGLQFLIQYYNGEERAKGNILERFSAQQFPDLHSELNLSSLELGDSALYFCASSVDPGISTDTQYFGPGTRLTVL.

The genes are TRBV28 and TRBJ2-5; D is possibly TRBD1 (6 bases). The CDR3 runs 15 residues. V lost 1 base and J 3 bases, leaving 12 bases between the germline ends. Germline assignment: CDR1 MDHEN and CDR2 SYDVKM. The CDR3 DNA follows: TGTGCCAGCAGTTTATTAGGTGACAGGAAAGAGACCCAGTACTTC. Amino acids: CASSLLGDRKETQYF.

This sequence joins TRBV4-3 and TRBJ1-1, with 7 bases aligning to TRBD1. The germline CDR1 and CDR2 sequences are LGHNA and YSLEER. V gave up 4 bases and J gave up 1 base; unmatched junction bases: 3. The length of the CDR3 is 14 residues. CDR3 residues: CASSLDRANTEAFF. The CDR3 nucleotides read TGCGCCAGCAGCCTCGACAGGGCGAACACTGAAGCTTTCTTT.